This T cell receptor beta chain was obtained from a study of OX40 agonist ivuxolimab in advanced cancers. Across the study: Males comprised 70% to 90% of the group, whose mean age was approximately 61 years (range roughly 20 to 85).

Trimming shortened V by 4 bases and J by 8 bases, and 11 bases separated the two germline ends. Germline CDR1 is DFQATT and CDR2 is SNEGSKA (reference sequence). This CDR3 is 11 amino acids long. Produced via immunoSEQ multiplex PCR; TCRdb's table is partial and in-frame only. Found here are about 45,000 clones, roughly nine tenths of them singletons; the top ten hold more than 10%. The source was CD4+ or CD8+ T cells sorted from blood, collected in a trial of the OX40 agonist ivuxolimab. This TCR derives from an adult with an advanced solid tumor such as melanoma, head and neck, liver or kidney cancer. The chain employs TRBV20-1 and TRBJ1-1, with unresolved D. The CDR3 loop reads CSATKISEAFF. Here the CDR3 DNA reads TGCAGTGCTACCAAAATTTCGGAAGCTTTCTTT.